This T cell receptor (beta chain) was documented in a study of cytomegalovirus exposure and HLA in healthy donors (dated by TCRdb to the late 2010s). Concerning the study at large: According to a later analysis, the roughly 130 validation repertoires were produced on the same platform as the approximately 600 repertoires of the first cohort. The study aimed to test whether cataloging public T cell receptors could reveal signatures of past pathogen exposure. Besides the first cohort of some 670 subjects, a separate validation cohort made up of over 95 different subjects was used. The study combined high-throughput TCR immunosequencing, statistical association of individual TCRs with disease status, and machine learning to predict cytomegalovirus infection status. Summary of the overall study and its limitations: The classifier was reported to diagnose cytomegalovirus status with high specificity and sensitivity in both the original cohort and the validation cohort. According to the authors, the approach could potentially be generalized to other disease states and immunological phenotypes. Across donors, most TCR sequences were observed very rarely, whereas some public TCRs were present in many individuals. All 110 or so repertoires were used to score co-occurrence in the validation cohort in a later analysis, because that analysis had no HLA typing for the cohort. In vitro tests confirmed that a few of the cytomegalovirus-associated TCR beta chains recognize cytomegalovirus antigens. Of the cluster scores, roughly 95% were above 0 in a later analysis, which found that TCRs clustered in the first cohort also tended to co-occur in the 120 or so validation repertoires. The study gave a list of more than 150 TCR beta chains associated with cytomegalovirus.

As to this clone: Its antigen is still unknown. One end of the junction is discordant with germline, which a read error may explain.

CDR1 SSHAT and CDR2 FNYEAQ are derived from the germline V gene (reference sequence). The CDR3 sequence holds 16 residues, the cysteine and phenylalanine included. Only the CDR3 region is kept as DNA, spanning 48 bases read in frame from base 1. The donors were included in the validation cohort of 130 or so subjects, a group kept apart from the roughly 690-subject first cohort. Libraries were built with the immunoSEQ multiplex PCR assay. Regarding the original processing steps: A statistical classification framework was developed to diagnose cytomegalovirus status using the catalog of TCR beta chain sequences. Sourced from immuneACCESS, this table was stored by TCRdb with only in-frame sequences that have V and J called. A share of the clones is absent; for the studies checked, an unresolved V gene accounts for under half, and the remainder has no known explanation. V and J calls and clone size come straight from that table; D and trimming were deduced from the DNA. The sample table shows 150,000 to 200,000 clones, and 84% are seen once. Around an eighth of the sample is held by the ten biggest clonotypes.

Sequences were obtained from PBMCs. The sequence came from a young woman in good health and CMV-seropositive. The chain is made from TRBV7-7 and TRBJ1-5; 7 central bases correspond to TRBD1. The DNA reads as follows: TGTGCTAGCAGCTCAGACAGGGCCGGGGGAAATCAGCCCCAGCATTTT. Its translation is CASSSDRAGGNQPQHF.